This TCR beta chain stems from a study of a mutant IDH1 vaccine in newly diagnosed glioma. Study-wide background: Patients underwent eight vaccinations, which took place in weeks 1, 3, 5, 7, 11, 15, 19 and 23. Most had both radiotherapy and temozolomide beforehand; others had only one.

Germline assignment: CDR1 GTSNPN and CDR2 SVGIG (reference sequence). The V end lost 0 bases, the J end lost 11 bases, and 16 bases lay between the germline ends. The CDR3 loop spans 13 amino acids. In its sample, this clone was seen a few times. Antigen unknown. Assay: immunoSEQ multiplex PCR; the TCRdb copy retains only in-frame clones and omits some. The sample has about 58,000 clones, about 88% seen once. Described time point: week 5, during vaccination. The investigators gave 300 ug of mutant IDH1 20-mer peptide in each vaccine dose, together with topical imiquimod. The study, taken as a whole, reports: Pseudoprogression seemed unrelated to changes in top peripheral T cell clonotypes. It was about 93% of patients that developed vaccine-induced immune responses.

This TCR was sampled from a woman aged 50 to 60 with glioma. This sample comprised PBMCs, obtained from a glioma patient whose treatment included an IDH1 peptide vaccine. The chain recombines TRBV30 with TRBJ1-1; perhaps TRBD1 as D (6 bases). The CDR3 DNA is TGTGCCTGGAGTGTACAGCAGGGGTCGAGTGCTTTCTTT. As protein: CAWSVQQGSSAFF.